The 19 T cell receptor beta chains in this list originate from one sample, sequenced in a study of T cell changes during pregnancy in multiple sclerosis. Only in-frame clones appear in the TCRdb table, and some are missing; sequencing was by immunoSEQ multiplex PCR. This sample has around 92,000 clones; approximately 95% occur once, and the top ten carry about 4.5%. The specimen comprised peripheral blood, sampled in the first trimester of pregnancy. These receptor sequences come from a female donor with multiple sclerosis, enrolled in a pregnancy study.

The chain recombines TRBV19 with TRBJ2-1; maybe TRBD2 (7 bases). Between the trimmed V and J ends, which lost 5 bases and 3 bases, there was a span of 14 bases. The CDR3 sequence is 15 residues long. CDR1 LNHDA and CDR2 SQIVND come from the germline V gene (reference sequence). Here the CDR3 reads CASSSMGGLYNEQFF. Written as DNA, the CDR3 is TGTGCCAGTAGTTCTATGGGGGGGCTCTACAATGAGCAGTTCTTC.

The chain links TRBV6-6 to TRBJ1-2; D is perhaps TRBD1 (6 bases). Germline CDR1 MNHNY, CDR2 SVGAGI (reference sequence). V was trimmed by 6 bases and J by 6 bases, leaving 8 bases between them. The CDR3 spans 11 residues. For the CDR3, the DNA is TGTGCCAGCAGAACAGGGAATGGCTACACCTTC. The encoded protein is CASRTGNGYTF.

The J gene is TRBJ1-6, the V gene TRBV11-1; D is unclear. Deletions cut 5 bases from V and 14 bases from J, with 7 bases between. This CDR3 comprises 10 residues. Looked up from germline, CDR1 is SGHAT and CDR2 is FQDESV (reference sequence). The CDR3 region is CASSRYTLHF. The CDR3 DNA sequence: TGTGCCAGCAGCCGGTATACCCTCCACTTT.

V usage is TRBV21-1 and J usage is TRBJ1-5; the table's D call, TRBD1, has no DNA check behind it. TRBV21-1 is assigned pseudogene status. CDR3 length: 16 residues. CDR3 sequence (DNA): TGTGCCAGCAGCAATGTATCCGGACAGTTCTCTATCCCCCAGCATTTT. Protein sequence: CASSNVSGQFSIPQHF.

This chain uses TRBV6-1 with TRBJ2-7; TRBD2 agrees at 9 bases. Germline V gene sequence: CDR1 MNHNS, CDR2 SASEGT. CDR3 length: 15 amino acids. The V gene end was trimmed by 6 bases and the J gene end by 2 bases; junction bases not matched to a gene: 8. CDR3 region: CASRGVAGGAYEQYF. In nucleotides, the CDR3 is TGTGCCAGCAGGGGTGTGGCGGGGGGGGCCTACGAGCAGTACTTC.

The V call is TRBV4-1, the J call TRBJ1-4, with TRBD1 matching over 8 bases. Germline V gene data show CDR1 as MGHRA and CDR2 as YSYEKL. With 3 bases clipped from V and 8 bases from J, the junction kept 8 bases outside the gene matches. The CDR3 is 15 residues long. This CDR3 is CASSQKQGGEEKLFF. CDR3 nucleotide sequence: TGCGCCAGCAGCCAGAAACAGGGGGGTGAAGAAAAACTGTTTTTT.

This chain joins TRBV25-1 and TRBJ2-7; no clear D. CDR3 length: 13 amino acids. The germline V gene encodes CDR1 MGHDK and CDR2 SYGVNS. The germline V and J ends were trimmed by 2 bases and 3 bases, with 8 bases remaining between them. The CDR3: CASSETRDYEQYF. DNA for the CDR3: TGTGCCAGCAGTGAAACGAGAGACTACGAGCAGTACTTC.

The chain is built from TRBV19 and TRBJ1-6, with TRBD1 as a possible D gene (5 bases). Looked up from germline, CDR1 is LNHDA and CDR2 is SQIVND (reference sequence). V was shortened by 1 base and J by 7 bases, with 8 bases between the two germline ends. The CDR3 consists of 14 residues. CDR3 amino acids: CASSIGGGNSPLHF. CDR3 bases: TGTGCCAGTAGTATAGGGGGGGGAAATTCACCCCTCCACTTT.

The chain combines TRBV27 with TRBJ2-7; D may be TRBD2 (5 bases). From germline, CDR1 is MNHEY and CDR2 SMNVEV (reference sequence). The CDR3 covers 15 residues. Between the trimmed V and J ends, which lost 0 bases and 2 bases, there was a span of 11 bases. Written as DNA, the CDR3 is TGTGCCAGCAGTTTATCGGACTCCTTTCCCTACGAGCAGTACTTC. Translation gives CASSLSDSFPYEQYF.

This chain's CDR3 is CASSPVQASGGAGEQFF. CDR3 DNA: TGTGCCAGCAGCCCCGTCCAGGCTAGCGGGGGGGCAGGTGAGCAGTTCTTC. V and J are TRBV7-8 and TRBJ2-1; 12 bases are shared with TRBD2. V lost 5 bases and J lost 9; bases outside the gene matches: 14. The CDR3 has 17 residues. The V gene's germline CDR1 is SGHVS and CDR2 FQNEAQ.

A single count supports this clone. V gene TRBV29-1 combines with J gene TRBJ1-2; 8 nucleotides line up with TRBD1. CDR1 and CDR2 (germline): SQVTM, ANQGSEA. This CDR3 has 16 residues. Trimming cost V 0 bases and J 8 bases; bases outside gene matches: 14. The CDR3 loop reads CSVEDNYRTGNQGYTF. The CDR3 region has the DNA TGCAGCGTTGAAGATAACTACAGGACAGGGAACCAGGGCTACACCTTC.

This rearrangement joins TRBV5-4 to TRBJ2-1, with TRBD1 matching over 7 bases. V lost 0 bases and J lost 2; bases outside the gene matches: 5. The germline V gene encodes CDR1 SGHNT and CDR2 YYREEE (reference sequence). The CDR3 has 16 amino acids. This CDR3 is CASSLAEGAPYNEQFF. The CDR3 DNA is TGTGCCAGCAGCTTGGCCGAGGGGGCGCCCTACAATGAGCAGTTCTTC.

The genes are TRBV18 and TRBJ1-2; 9 bases match TRBD1. The CDR3 contains 19 residues. V dropped 3 bases and J dropped 2; count of bases not matched to a gene: 16. Looked up from germline, CDR1 is KGHSH and CDR2 is LQKENI. The CDR3 region has the DNA TGTGCCAGCTCACCTCCTAGATCCGGGACAGGGACCAAGAACTATGGCTACACCTTC. Translation gives CASSPPRSGTGTKNYGYTF. The full variable domain, with the rest looked up from reference TRBV18 and TRBJ1-2, is NAGVMQNPRHLVRRRGQEARLRCSPMKGHSHVYWYRQLPEEGLKFMVYLQKENIIDESGMPKERFSAEFPKEGPSILRIQQVVRGDSAAYFCASSPPRSGTGTKNYGYTFGSGTRLTVV.

The rearrangement links TRBV5-8 to TRBJ1-2; unclear D gene. Trimming shortened V by 1 base and J by 4 bases, and 11 bases separated the two germline ends. Germline V gene lookup returns CDR1 SGHTS and CDR2 YDEGEE. CDR3 length equals 14 residues. The CDR3 loop reads CASSLHETPYGYTF. CDR3 nucleotides: TGTGCCAGCAGCTTGCACGAGACTCCCTATGGCTACACCTTC. Using reference TRBV5-8 and TRBJ1-2 for the parts outside the CDR3, the full variable domain is EAGVTQSPTHLIKTRGQQATLRCSPISGHTSVYWYQQALGLGLQFLLWYDEGEERNRGNFPPRFSGRQFPNYSSELNVNALELEDSALYLCASSLHETPYGYTFGSGTRLTVV.

The chain recombines TRBV18 with TRBJ2-1, with 9 bases that match TRBD1. The V gene end was trimmed by 2 bases and the J gene end by 5 bases; junction bases not matched to a gene: 4. This CDR3 spans 15 amino acids. The V gene's germline CDR1 is KGHSH and CDR2 LQKENI. The CDR3 DNA reads TGTGCCAGCTCACCAAACAGGGGGCCCGACAATGAGCAGTTCTTC. Its translation: CASSPNRGPDNEQFF.

The CDR3 reads CASTQGYNQPQHF. CDR3 bases: TGTGCCAGCACCCAGGGGTATAATCAGCCCCAGCATTTT. The chain recombines TRBV6-5 with TRBJ1-5, with D possibly matching TRBD1 (6 bases). Germline V gene data show CDR1 as MNHEY and CDR2 as SVGAGI. The V and J ends lost 7 bases and 4 bases respectively, with 11 bases between them. The CDR3 loop spans 13 amino acids.

The V and J genes are TRBV10-3 and TRBJ1-2; a possible D gene is TRBD1 (6 bases). Germline values: CDR1 ENHRY, CDR2 SYGVKD. Between the trimmed V and J ends, which lost 0 bases and 4 bases, there was a span of 6 bases. CDR3 length: 13 residues. The CDR3 sequence is CAISESRGYGYTF. DNA for the CDR3: TGTGCCATCAGTGAGTCCAGGGGCTATGGCTACACCTTC.

This chain links TRBV9 with TRBJ2-7, with 10 bases that match TRBD1. Germline values: CDR1 SGDLS, CDR2 YYNGEE. Trimming took 4 bases from V and 2 from J; bases not matched to a gene: 6. The CDR3 totals 15 residues. The CDR3 DNA is TGTGCCAGCAGCCCACGGGACAGGGGTACCTACGAGCAGTACTTC. Translated: CASSPRDRGTYEQYF.

V and J are TRBV6-1 and TRBJ2-1, with D perhaps TRBD1 (5 bases). From germline, CDR1 is MNHNS and CDR2 SASEGT. Trimming cost V 8 bases and J 3 bases, with 14 bases left between them. The CDR3 is 14 amino acids. CDR3: CASRRQTDYNEQFF. CDR3 coding DNA: TGTGCCAGCCGTCGACAGACTGACTACAATGAGCAGTTCTTC.